This TCR beta chain is from a study of shared clonotypes between healthy human individuals. General study points: Read depth was anticipated to influence clonotype sharing among donors. Non-shared clonotypes had lower generation probabilities than those shared by all four donors.

Using immunoSEQ multiplex PCR, the repertoire was profiled, and TCRdb retains in-frame clones only, with some absent. Among 2,500,000 or so clones listed, 80% to 95% were seen once. Donors, healthy HIV-negative adults, lacked recent acute infections or vaccinations. Every donor was a Caucasian adult from Nashville, Tennessee. A note on this clone: The antigen is unknown.

Sample: naive CD4+ T cells from PBMCs. Subset reported: CD45RA+ positively selected. The TCR sequence derives from a man between 18 and 35 years old in good health. Some clones in this sample may be carry-over from other donors' samples.

CDR3 in DNA: TGTGCCACCAAAAGCCAGGGGGCGTACACTGAAGCTTTCTTT. Translating gives CATKSQGAYTEAFF. The genes are TRBV6-5 and TRBJ1-1; 8 nucleotides agree with TRBD1. The CDR3 is made up of 14 amino acids. Trimming cost V 10 bases and J 3 bases; bases outside gene matches: 10. The germline V gene encodes CDR1 MNHEY and CDR2 SVGAGI.